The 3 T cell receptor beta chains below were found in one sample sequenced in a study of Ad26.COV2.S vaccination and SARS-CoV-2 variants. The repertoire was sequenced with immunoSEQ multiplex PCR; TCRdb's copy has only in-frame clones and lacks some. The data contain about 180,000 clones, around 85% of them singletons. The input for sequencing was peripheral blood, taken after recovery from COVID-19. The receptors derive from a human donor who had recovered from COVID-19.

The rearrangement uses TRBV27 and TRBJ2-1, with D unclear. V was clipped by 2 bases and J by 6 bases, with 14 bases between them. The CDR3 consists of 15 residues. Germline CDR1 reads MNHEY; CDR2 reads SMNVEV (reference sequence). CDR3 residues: CASSLDRNSFNEQFF. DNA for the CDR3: TGTGCCAGCAGTTTAGATCGGAACAGTTTCAATGAGCAGTTCTTC.

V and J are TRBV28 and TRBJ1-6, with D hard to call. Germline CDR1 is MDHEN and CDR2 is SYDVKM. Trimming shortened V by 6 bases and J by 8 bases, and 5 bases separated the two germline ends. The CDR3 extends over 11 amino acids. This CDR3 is CASSSDSPLHF. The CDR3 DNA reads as TGTGCCAGCAGCTCAGATTCACCCCTCCACTTT. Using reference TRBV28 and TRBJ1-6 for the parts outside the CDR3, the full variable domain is DVKVTQSSRYLVKRTGEKVFLECVQDMDHENMFWYRQDPGLGLRLIYFSYDVKMKEKGDIPEGYSVSREKKERFSLILESASTNQTSMYLCASSSDSPLHFGNGTRLTVT.

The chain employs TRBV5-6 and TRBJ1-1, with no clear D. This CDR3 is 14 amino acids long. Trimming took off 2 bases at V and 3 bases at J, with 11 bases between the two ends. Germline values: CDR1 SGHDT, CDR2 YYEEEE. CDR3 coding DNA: TGTGCCAGCAGCTTACTGCAGTCGCACACTGAAGCTTTCTTT. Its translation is CASSLLQSHTEAFF. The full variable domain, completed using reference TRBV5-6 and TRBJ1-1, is DAGVTQSPTHLIKTRGQQVTLRCSPKSGHDTVSWYQQALGQGPQFIFQYYEEEERQRGNFPDRFSGHQFPNYSSELNVNALLLGDSALYLCASSLLQSHTEAFFGQGTRLTVV.